This T cell receptor (beta chain) was documented in a study of Ad26.COV2.S vaccination and SARS-CoV-2 variants. General study points: Across vaccine and placebo recipients, the breadth of non-spike TCRs was similar. Substantial breadth in spike-specific CD8+ and CD4+ T cell responses was reportedly seen after vaccination.

Libraries were prepared by immunoSEQ multiplex PCR; TCRdb keeps only in-frame clonotypes and omits some of them. The sample holds 200,000 to 250,000 clones, roughly 90% seen once. This CDR3 has 13 amino acids. Germline CDR1 reads SGHAT; CDR2 reads FQNNGV. The V end was cut by 1 base, the J end by 6 bases, with 10 bases between. Treatment here: approximately 18 received Ad26.COV2.S at low or high dose, single or two shots; about 5 received placebo; per-sample allocation not given. The study sampled participants on day 63 after the first vaccine or placebo injection. What was given as vaccine was an Ad26 vector encoding Wuhan-strain SARS-CoV-2 spike. Concerning this clone itself: As yet, its antigen is unknown.

The chain employs TRBV11-2 and TRBJ2-7; tentatively, D is TRBD1 (6 bases). This clonotype originated in a person aged 18-60 years who received the Ad26.COV2.S COVID-19 vaccine or a placebo. The specimen comprised peripheral blood, sampled in a trial of Ad26.COV2.S vaccine versus placebo. CDR3 coding DNA: TGTGCCAGCAGCTTAGTATTCAGGGGCGAGCAGTACTTC. This gives the protein CASSLVFRGEQYF.